Each of the 14 T cell receptor beta chains below was sequenced from the same sample in a study of blood T cell repertoires in COVID-19. Clones were read by immunoSEQ multiplex PCR, and TCRdb kept only the in-frame ones, dropping some. The table has around 250,000 clones, 80% to 90% seen once. The sequenced sample was PBMCs or T cells enriched from blood (not recorded which). These receptors came from a middle-aged woman who had been exposed to COVID-19.

The V gene is TRBV27, the J gene TRBJ2-2; no reliable D call. V shed 4 bases and J shed 0 bases, with 3 bases lying between them. CDR3 length equals 13 residues. Per the germline V gene, CDR1 is MNHEY and CDR2 is SMNVEV (reference sequence). The CDR3 DNA reads TGTGCCAGCAGTTGGCCGAACACCGGGGAGCTGTTTTTT. Its protein product is CASSWPNTGELFF.

CDR3 protein: CASSYVGGQNYGYTF. The CDR3 nucleotides read TGTGCCAGCAGTTACGTAGGAGGGCAGAACTATGGCTACACCTTC. The rearrangement uses TRBV6-5 and TRBJ1-2; D call uncertain. Germline values: CDR1 MNHEY, CDR2 SVGAGI. V gave up 2 bases and J gave up 2 bases, with 12 bases separating them. CDR3 length: 15 amino acids.

The chain joins TRBV18 to TRBJ2-5, with a tentative D call TRBD2 (6 bases). The V gene lost 4 bases and the J gene lost 2 bases, with 20 bases spanning the gap. The CDR3 is 17 residues long. CDR1 KGHSH and CDR2 LQKENI come from the germline V gene. The CDR3 reads CASSRSSWRGGQETQYF. Written as DNA, the CDR3 is TGTGCCAGCTCACGGTCCAGCTGGCGGGGTGGGCAAGAGACCCAGTACTTC.

CDR3 region: CASITSELGTQYF. In nucleotides, the CDR3 is TGTGCCAGCATAACTTCCGAGCTTGGGACCCAGTACTTC. This sequence joins TRBV2 and TRBJ2-5; no reliable D call. V was shortened by 7 bases and J by 7 bases, with 16 bases between the two germline ends. CDR1 is SNHLY, CDR2 FYNNEI, per germline. The CDR3 consists of 13 residues.

The count of this clone is one. The genes are TRBV19 and TRBJ1-2; maybe TRBD1 (5 bases). This CDR3 has 14 amino acids. The ends were cut back, 4 bases at V and 4 bases at J, with 13 bases in the middle. Germline CDR1 LNHDA, CDR2 SQIVND (reference sequence). CDR3 nucleotide sequence: TGTGCCAGTAGTACCGCGGGGGGGTTCTATGGCTACACCTTC. Translating gives CASSTAGGFYGYTF.

The chain carries TRBV5-6 and TRBJ1-6; D is possibly TRBD1 (5 bases). The CDR3 sequence is 15 residues long. Germline CDR1 is SGHDT and CDR2 is YYEEEE. V dropped 1 base and J dropped 2 bases, with 7 bases sitting between them. DNA for the CDR3: TGTGCCAGCAGCTTGACAGGACCCTATAATTCACCCCTCCACTTT. Protein product: CASSLTGPYNSPLHF.

The J gene is TRBJ2-1, the V gene TRBV7-3; D not resolved. This CDR3 spans 14 amino acids. Germline assignment: CDR1 SGHTA and CDR2 FQGTGA. Trimming shortened V by 4 bases and J by 9 bases, and 16 bases separated the two germline ends. The chain's CDR3 is CASSSIGPAGEQFF. CDR3 sequence (DNA): TGTGCCAGCAGCTCCATCGGCCCGGCAGGTGAGCAGTTCTTC.

J is TRBJ1-1 and V is TRBV28; TRBD1 is a possible D gene (5 bases). The V and J ends lost 3 bases and 4 bases respectively, with 15 bases between them. CDR1 MDHEN and CDR2 SYDVKM come from the germline V gene. CDR3 length: 15 amino acids. This chain's CDR3 is CASSFTRVVGTEAFF. The CDR3 DNA is TGTGCCAGCAGTTTTACCAGGGTGGTTGGCACTGAAGCTTTCTTT.

The chain carries TRBV6-6 and TRBJ1-6; 8 positions match TRBD1. With 7 bases clipped from V and 9 bases from J, the junction kept 5 bases outside the gene matches. The CDR3 loop spans 13 amino acids. Germline values: CDR1 MNHNY, CDR2 SVGAGI (reference sequence). The CDR3 sequence is CASTGQGGSPLHF. The CDR3 DNA reads as TGTGCCAGCACCGGACAGGGAGGTTCACCCCTCCACTTT.

The genes are TRBV27 and TRBJ2-2, with TRBD1 matching 7 bases. The trim removed 3 bases at V and 3 bases at J, leaving 10 bases unmatched. The CDR3 runs to 17 residues. CDR1 and CDR2 (germline): MNHEY, SMNVEV (reference sequence). CDR3 sequence: CASSFRSRTGYTGELFF. Here the CDR3 DNA reads TGTGCCAGCAGTTTTCGGTCCAGGACAGGCTACACCGGGGAGCTGTTTTTT.

V usage is TRBV7-9 and J usage is TRBJ2-1; D call uncertain. V was clipped by 2 bases and J by 8 bases, with 13 bases between them. CDR3 length: 14 residues. CDR1 and CDR2 from the germline V gene are SEHNR and FQNEAQ (reference sequence). The CDR3 spells CASSLSSYSDEQFF. CDR3 coding DNA: TGTGCCAGCAGCTTAAGTAGTTACAGTGATGAGCAGTTCTTC.

V gene TRBV5-1 combines with J gene TRBJ1-3; the match to TRBD1 covers 7 bases. Germline CDR1 reads SGHRS; CDR2 reads YFSETQ. The V segment lost 0 bases and the J segment 4 bases; nucleotides outside the gene matches: 4. This CDR3 has 15 amino acids. CDR3 DNA: TGCGCCAGCAGCTTGGAGGGGGCGCCCGGAAACACCATATATTTT. This translates into CASSLEGAPGNTIYF.

The genes are TRBV5-1 and TRBJ1-6; a possible D gene is TRBD1 (5 bases). Germline V lookup: CDR1 SGHRS, CDR2 YFSETQ. V was shortened by 0 bases and J by 9 bases, with 13 bases between the two germline ends. The CDR3 has 15 amino acids. CDR3 region: CASSLGSQGSSPLHF. The DNA for the CDR3 is TGCGCCAGCAGCTTGGGAAGTCAGGGAAGTTCACCCCTCCACTTT.

The V gene is TRBV19, the J gene TRBJ1-6; D gene unclear. V was trimmed by 7 bases and J by 7 bases, leaving 17 bases between them. The germline V gene has CDR1 LNHDA and CDR2 SQIVND (reference sequence). This CDR3 comprises 15 residues. The CDR3 bases are TGTGCCAGTAAGGCCCAAGGAGCCCAAAATTCACCCCTCCACTTT. As protein: CASKAQGAQNSPLHF.